Reported below is one T cell receptor (beta chain). This sample is drawn from a study of radiotherapy plus CTLA-4 blockade in lung cancer. Germline assignment: CDR1 LNHDA and CDR2 SQIVND (reference sequence). The CDR3 is 14 residues long. V lost 6 bases, J lost 0 bases, and 11 bases lay in between. Repertoires were generated with immunoSEQ multiplex PCR, while TCRdb's copy carries only in-frame clones and drops some. The table has some 50,000 clones, 84% seen once; the top ten hold around 4.8%. This clonotype was sampled from a human donor with non-small cell lung cancer whose response to radiotherapy plus ipilimumab could not be evaluated. The sample was peripheral blood, taken from a patient treated with radiotherapy plus ipilimumab. This chain uses TRBV19 with TRBJ1-2; TRBD1 might be the D (6 bases). The CDR3 sequence is CASRLSGANYGYTF. In DNA, the CDR3 is TGTGCCAGTAGACTATCAGGGGCTAACTATGGCTACACCTTC.